This T cell receptor beta chain was sequenced during a study of T cell responses to AZD1222 COVID-19 vaccine. The CDR3 is made up of 17 amino acids. The germline gives CDR1 MNHEY, CDR2 SVGEGT. V shed 4 bases and J shed 2 bases, with 18 bases lying between them. This clone appeared once. TCRdb keeps only in-frame clones here, not all; method: immunoSEQ multiplex PCR. Here the sample spans around 170,000 clones, less than 95% being singletons. V and J are TRBV6-2 or TRBV6-3 and TRBJ1-5; possibly TRBD1 for D (5 bases). The TCR originated in an adult in good health. The sequencing here drew on peripheral blood, taken on day 0 of AZD1222 vaccination. The CDR3 DNA reads as TGTGCCAGCAGTTCGGACAAGAAATTTAGTGGCAATCAGCCCCAGCATTTT. Translated, it gives CASSSDKKFSGNQPQHF.